The 29 T cell receptor beta chains presented below share a single source sample, sequenced in a study of Graves' ophthalmopathy and Graves' hyperthyroidism. Amplification targeted the TCR beta CDR3 regions, with RNA transcripts as the source material. RT-PCR in the first round used HTBI primers; a second-round multiplex PCR followed. One entry per CDR3 protein, called by TCRdb with MiXCR from the multiplex PCR reads. The sample records roughly 700,000 distinct CDR3 sequences, roughly 40% being singletons. Sequenced sample: peripheral blood. The receptors here all came from an adult man with Graves' ophthalmopathy.

The rearrangement joins TRBV7-9 to TRBJ1-4; D gene uncertain. V shed 6 bases and J shed 3 bases, with 14 bases lying between them. This CDR3 spans 15 amino acids. The germline V gene encodes CDR1 SEHNR and CDR2 FQNEAQ (reference sequence). CDR3 residues: CASSYLGSANEKLFF. CDR3 sequence (DNA): TGTGCCAGCAGTTACTTGGGTTCAGCTAATGAAAAACTGTTTTTT.

This clonotype was seen ten or more times. The rearrangement links TRBV29-1 to TRBJ2-5; D may be TRBD2 (5 bases). CDR1 and CDR2 from the germline V gene are SQVTM and ANQGSEA. The V end lost 5 bases, the J end lost 2 bases, and 15 bases lay between the germline ends. CDR3 length equals 14 residues. CDR3 coding DNA: TGCAGCGTTTCGACTATCCGGGTACAAGAGACCCAGTACTTC. Translating it yields CSVSTIRVQETQYF.

This clonotype came up many times. The chain links TRBV2 to TRBJ1-1, with a tentative D call TRBD1 (5 bases). V lost 7 bases and J lost 0, with 12 bases in between. Germline loops: CDR1 SNHLY, CDR2 FYNNEI. CDR3 length: 14 residues. CDR3 region: CASKYRQLNTEAFF. As DNA, the CDR3 is TGTGCCAGCAAGTATAGACAGTTGAACACTGAAGCTTTCTTT.

This clonotype was detected many times. The J gene is TRBJ2-7, the V gene TRBV7-8, with 11 bases matching TRBD2. After removal of 5 bases from V and 1 base from J, the junction contained 4 bases not matched to a gene. The germline gives CDR1 SGHVS, CDR2 FQNEAQ. The CDR3 spans 15 residues. This CDR3 reads CASSGRLAGSYEQYF. CDR3 bases: TGTGCCAGCAGCGGTCGACTAGCGGGGTCCTACGAGCAGTACTTC.

This clonotype was seen only a few times. This chain joins TRBV12-3 or TRBV12-4 and TRBJ1-5, with TRBD1 matching 7 bases. CDR3 length: 14 amino acids. V shed 5 bases, J shed 4 bases, and the junction held 5 bases outside the gene matches. CDR3 residues: CASSRTGWNQPQHF. The CDR3, as DNA: TGTGCCAGCAGTCGGACAGGCTGGAATCAGCCCCAGCATTTT.

The chain is built from TRBV25-1 and TRBJ2-7; 9 nucleotides match TRBD1. Germline assignment: CDR1 MGHDK and CDR2 SYGVNS. Trimming took 5 bases from V and 0 from J; bases not matched to a gene: 8. This CDR3 spans 16 amino acids. CDR3 loop: CASSYPGTGSSYEQYF. As DNA, the CDR3 is TGTGCCAGCAGTTACCCCGGGACAGGGTCCTCCTACGAGCAGTACTTC.

To note about this clonotype: A much larger clone differs by one base, so this may be a read error. V and J are TRBV2 and TRBJ2-5; TRBD1 is a possible D gene (6 bases). V lost 5 bases to trimming and J lost 7 bases, with 20 bases between them. The CDR3 contains 15 residues. Looked up from germline, CDR1 is SNHLY and CDR2 is FYNNEI. This chain's CDR3 is CASSQQGSRLGTQYF. The DNA of the CDR3 is TGTGCCAGCAGTCAACAGGGTTCTCGCTTAGGGACCCAGTACTTC.

V is TRBV20-1 and J is TRBJ1-1; a possible D gene is TRBD1 (5 bases). CDR1 is DFQATT, CDR2 SNEGSKA, per germline (reference sequence). The CDR3 extends over 12 amino acids. V was pared by 5 bases and J by 3 bases, with 10 bases between. CDR3 sequence reads: CSAPWGDTEAFF. CDR3 nucleotide sequence: TGCAGTGCTCCCTGGGGCGACACTGAAGCTTTCTTT.

The chain carries TRBV20-1 and TRBJ1-2; D gene unclear. Germline V gene sequence: CDR1 DFQATT, CDR2 SNEGSKA (reference sequence). This CDR3 contains 12 residues. V gave up 3 bases and J gave up 4 bases, with 9 bases separating them. The CDR3 sequence: CSASDMSYGYTF. CDR3 nucleotides: TGCAGTGCTAGTGACATGAGCTATGGCTACACCTTC.

The chain carries TRBV7-9 and TRBJ1-4; D possibly corresponds to TRBD1 (5 bases). CDR1 and CDR2 (germline): SEHNR, FQNEAQ (reference sequence). There are 13 residues in the CDR3. V was shortened by 6 bases and J by 17 bases, with 22 bases between the two germline ends. The CDR3 DNA is TGTGCCAGCAGTCTCACCTCCGGGACGGCTTTTTTTTTT. It translates to CASSLTSGTAFFF.

In the case of this clonotype: Given a much more abundant clone one base away, this may be a read error. This rearrangement joins TRBV29-1 to TRBJ1-5, with D hard to call. The CDR3 runs 14 residues. The germline V gene encodes CDR1 SQVTM and CDR2 ANQGSEA. The CDR3, as DNA: TGCGGCGTTGAGGCGGACGGACCCAATCAGCCCCAGCATTTT. Amino acids: CGVEADGPNQPQHF.

This clonotype has only a few counts. The CDR3 loop is CASRSSGPNTEAFF. CDR3 bases: TGTGCCAGCAGAAGTTCCGGACCGAACACTGAAGCTTTCTTT. V usage is TRBV10-3 and J usage is TRBJ1-1; D gene unclear. V was pared by 10 bases and J by 1 base, with 16 bases between. The germline CDR1 and CDR2 sequences are ENHRY and SYGVKD. The CDR3 contains 14 residues.

This rearrangement joins TRBV12-3 or TRBV12-4 to TRBJ1-1; no firm D call. V lost 6 bases to trimming and J lost 1 base, with 15 bases between them. This CDR3 is 15 amino acids long. In DNA form, the CDR3 reads TGTGCCAGCAGAACCAAGTTCCAAGGGAACACTGAAGCTTTCTTT. Its translation: CASRTKFQGNTEAFF.

This clonotype was counted ten times or more. The chain links TRBV13 to TRBJ1-1; 8 nucleotides align to TRBD1. Germline CDR1 is PRHDT and CDR2 is FYEKMQ (reference sequence). The CDR3 extends over 13 amino acids. With 4 bases clipped from V and 4 bases from J, the junction kept 2 bases outside the gene matches. The CDR3 region is CASSSTGVTEAFF. The DNA of the CDR3 is TGTGCCAGCAGCTCGACAGGGGTCACTGAAGCTTTCTTT.

This clonotype was observed at least ten times. The V and J genes are TRBV29-1 and TRBJ2-5; possible D gene TRBD2, 5 bases. In germline, CDR1 is SQVTM, CDR2 ANQGSEA. The CDR3 consists of 12 residues. V was clipped by 4 bases and J by 5 bases, with 11 bases between them. CDR3 sequence: CSVGRPPETQYF. CDR3 in DNA: TGCAGCGTTGGGAGGCCACCTGAGACCCAGTACTTC.

This clonotype occurred a few times. The rearrangement joins TRBV12-3 or TRBV12-4 to TRBJ2-7, with 8 bases fitting TRBD1. The V gene end was trimmed by 4 bases and the J gene end by 5 bases; junction bases not matched to a gene: 10. The CDR3 contains 15 residues. CDR3 region: CASSYGGQGIHEQYF. The CDR3 DNA reads TGTGCCAGCAGTTACGGTGGACAGGGTATCCACGAGCAGTACTTC.

This clonotype showed up just a few times. A junction end diverges from the germline sequence, so it may reflect a read error. The V call is TRBV10-2, the J call TRBJ2-7; no clear D gene. Germline loops: CDR1 WSHSY, CDR2 SAAADI. The CDR3 sequence is 15 residues long. DNA for the CDR3: TGTGCCAGCAGTCAAGGGAAGGGCGCCGGGCTCGAGCAGTACTTC. Its translation: CASSQGKGAGLEQYF.

The V and J genes are TRBV7-6 and TRBJ2-7; the match to TRBD2 covers 10 bases. This CDR3 spans 16 amino acids. Trimming cost V 2 bases and J 5 bases; bases outside gene matches: 9. Germline V gene lookup returns CDR1 SGHVS and CDR2 FNYEAQ. In DNA, the CDR3 is TGTGCCAGCAGCTTATCACAGCTAGCGGGAGATCACGAGCAGTACTTC. This encodes CASSLSQLAGDHEQYF. The variable domain in full, with the rest retrieved from reference TRBV7-6 and TRBJ2-7, is GAGVSQSPRYKVTKRGQDVALRCDPISGHVSLYWYRQALGQGPEFLTYFNYEAQQDKSGLPNDRFSAERPEGSISTLTIQRTEQRDSAMYRCASSLSQLAGDHEQYFGPGTRLTVT.

The chain has TRBV25-1 and TRBJ2-5, with a tentative D call TRBD2 (7 bases). CDR3 size: 13 residues. V lost 7 bases and J 2 bases, leaving 11 bases between the germline ends. CDR1 MGHDK and CDR2 SYGVNS come from the germline V gene. The CDR3 DNA sequence: TGTGCCAGCACCAGCGGGACACAAGAGACCCAGTACTTC. The encoded protein is CASTSGTQETQYF.

The chain uses TRBV9 and TRBJ1-1, with D perhaps matching TRBD1 (6 bases). Trimming cost V 4 bases and J 7 bases, with 14 bases left between them. CDR1 is SGDLS and CDR2 is YYNGEE in the germline V gene. The CDR3 has 13 amino acids. CDR3 sequence (DNA): TGTGCCAGCAGCCAAGCAGGGGAGCGTGAAGCTTTCTTT. This gives the protein CASSQAGEREAFF. Using reference TRBV9 and TRBJ1-1 for the parts outside the CDR3, the full variable domain is DSGVTQTPKHLITATGQRVTLRCSPRSGDLSVYWYQQSLDQGLQFLIQYYNGEERAKGNILERFSAQQFPDLHSELNLSSLELGDSALYFCASSQAGEREAFFGQGTRLTVV.

The chain is built from TRBV19 and TRBJ1-6; D is unclear. V shed 5 bases and J shed 0 bases, with 14 bases lying between them. The CDR3 is 17 residues long. Per the germline V gene, CDR1 is LNHDA and CDR2 is SQIVND (reference sequence). The CDR3 is CASSAGLLSSYNSPLHF. The CDR3 DNA reads as TGTGCCAGTAGTGCCGGACTGCTGAGCTCCTATAATTCACCCCTCCACTTT.

On this clonotype itself: Since a much larger clone is just one base distant, this may be a read error. The V and J genes are TRBV7-9 and TRBJ1-4; 9 bases align to TRBD1. Germline V gives CDR1 SEHNR, CDR2 FQNEAQ (reference sequence). The CDR3 is 14 amino acids. For the CDR3, the DNA is TGTGCCAGCAGCTTTGGACAGGGGTATGAAAAAATGTTTTTT. Protein product: CASSFGQGYEKMFF. Full variable domain (outside the CDR3, taken from reference TRBV7-9 and TRBJ1-4): DTGVSQNPRHKITKRGQNVTFRCDPISEHNRLYWYRQTLGQGPEFLTYFQNEAQLEKSRLLSDRFSAERPKGSFSTLEIQRTEQGDSAMYLCASSFGQGYEKMFFGSGTQLSVL.

This clonotype was seen more than once but under ten times. At one of its ends the junction is not consistent with the germline gene, which may arise from a read error. The chain links TRBV10-2 to TRBJ1-1; D remains unclear. The CDR3 extends over 14 amino acids. From germline, CDR1 is WSHSY and CDR2 SAAADI. As DNA, the CDR3 is TGTGCCAGCTCACCACAAGGCATGAACACTGAAGCTTTCTTT. Translating gives CASSPQGMNTEAFF.

The V call is TRBV10-3, the J call TRBJ1-2; D may be TRBD1 (6 bases). CDR3 size: 13 residues. Germline CDR1 is ENHRY and CDR2 is SYGVKD. V lost 8 bases, J lost 0 bases, and 10 bases lay in between. CDR3 DNA sequence: TGTGCCATCGCTTCAGGGGCTAACTATGGCTACACCTTC. It encodes CAIASGANYGYTF.

This chain connects TRBV29-1 to TRBJ1-3; unclear D gene. The CDR3 is made up of 16 amino acids. Germline V gene sequence: CDR1 SQVTM, CDR2 ANQGSEA. Trimming shortened V by 4 bases and J by 2 bases, and 18 bases separated the two germline ends. DNA for the CDR3: TGCAGCGTTGTCGGCCTTGGCACTGAAGCTGGAAACACCATATATTTT. Translation gives CSVVGLGTEAGNTIYF.

V usage is TRBV7-2 and J usage is TRBJ1-4; D might be TRBD1 (6 bases). Germline V CDR1 and CDR2: SGHTA, FQGNSA. The CDR3 length is 16 residues. V lost 2 bases to trimming and J lost 8 bases, with 18 bases between them. Here the CDR3 reads CASSLPPNREGEKLFF. The CDR3 nucleotides are TGTGCCAGCAGCTTACCCCCCAACAGGGAGGGGGAAAAACTGTTTTTT.

The chain joins TRBV6-5 to TRBJ2-7; D possibly corresponds to TRBD2 (6 bases). The V end was cut by 8 bases, the J end by 5 bases, with 16 bases between. Per germline, CDR1 MNHEY and CDR2 SVGAGI. This CDR3 spans 13 amino acids. CDR3 amino acids: CASGDGGLDEQYF. CDR3 sequence (DNA): TGTGCCAGCGGAGACGGGGGTTTGGACGAGCAGTACTTC.

This clonotype was recorded a few times. The chain joins TRBV11-2 to TRBJ1-1, with D possibly TRBD1 on 6 matching bases. This CDR3 is 15 amino acids long. Germline V lookup: CDR1 SGHAT, CDR2 FQNNGV. V lost 3 bases to trimming and J lost 0 bases, with 11 bases between them. The CDR3 DNA reads TGTGCCAGCAGCTTTTCGTGGACAGTGAACACTGAAGCTTTCTTT. Its translation: CASSFSWTVNTEAFF.

The rearrangement uses TRBV9 and TRBJ2-3, with 8 bases aligning to TRBD2. Germline CDR1 and CDR2: SGDLS and YYNGEE. The V and J ends lost 4 bases and 6 bases, in that order; junction bases with no gene match: 7. The CDR3 extends over 14 amino acids. The CDR3 nucleotides read TGTGCCAGCAGCACCAGACTAGCGAGCGATACGCAGTATTTT. Translated, it gives CASSTRLASDTQYF.